The 5 T cell receptor beta chains below were found in one sample sequenced in a study of cytotoxic CD8 clonotypes in ibrutinib-treated CLL. Repertoires were generated with immunoSEQ multiplex PCR, while TCRdb's copy carries only in-frame clones and drops some. The table includes 110,000 to 150,000 clones, 76% detected once. Sequenced material: PBMCs, taken after 24 months of ibrutinib treatment. The receptors were gathered from a human donor with chronic lymphocytic leukemia.

The chain is built from TRBV30 and TRBJ2-7; the D is unclear. V was clipped by 3 bases and J by 1 base, with 4 bases between them. CDR3 length equals 11 residues. The germline CDR1 and CDR2 sequences are GTSNPN and SVGIG (reference sequence). CDR3 sequence reads: CAWSQSYEQYF. CDR3 nucleotides: TGTGCCTGGAGCCAATCCTACGAGCAGTACTTC.

The chain has TRBV29-1 and TRBJ2-5, with D perhaps TRBD2 (5 bases). CDR3 length equals 12 residues. The germline V and J ends were trimmed by 3 bases and 7 bases, with 12 bases remaining between them. Per the germline V gene, CDR1 is SQVTM and CDR2 is ANQGSEA. The DNA for the CDR3 is TGCAGCGTTGATTACGGGAAAGCGACCCAGTACTTC. Encoded protein: CSVDYGKATQYF.

The genes are TRBV5-4 and TRBJ1-2; D remains ambiguous. The V end was cut by 0 bases, the J end by 8 bases, with 11 bases between. The CDR3 runs to 13 residues. Per germline, CDR1 SGHNT and CDR2 YYREEE (reference sequence). This CDR3 reads CASSLGDPAGYTF. The CDR3, as DNA: TGTGCCAGCAGCTTGGGGGATCCAGCCGGCTACACCTTC.

The chain is built from TRBV4-3 and TRBJ1-4, with D unresolved. Trimming pared 4 bases from V and 5 bases from J, leaving 14 bases between. Germline values: CDR1 LGHNA, CDR2 YSLEER. The CDR3 covers 15 residues. The CDR3 sequence: CASSPARWENEKLFF. The CDR3 nucleotides are TGCGCCAGCAGCCCAGCCCGGTGGGAGAATGAAAAACTGTTTTTT.

This chain's CDR3 is CASSYSTGGPPTEQYF. The CDR3 bases are TGTGCCAGCAGTTACTCGACGGGGGGCCCCCCCACCGAGCAGTACTTC. The chain joins TRBV6-5 to TRBJ2-7, with D possibly being TRBD2 (7 bases). The ends were cut back, 0 bases at V and 6 bases at J, with 18 bases in the middle. Germline values: CDR1 MNHEY, CDR2 SVGAGI. CDR3 size: 16 residues.